Each of the 10 T cell receptor beta chains below was sequenced from the same sample in a study of blood T cell repertoires in COVID-19. Some clones are missing from TCRdb's copy, which holds only in-frame ones; the method was immunoSEQ multiplex PCR. Here the sample spans some 190,000 clones, 85% being singletons. The material sequenced was peripheral blood. The receptor set was obtained from a person aged 70 to 85 with COVID-19, enrolled during active disease.

The rearrangement joins TRBV19 to TRBJ1-2; D is unresolved. Deletions cut 3 bases from V and 11 bases from J, with 13 bases between. The CDR3 sequence is 12 residues long. Germline V gene data show CDR1 as LNHDA and CDR2 as SQIVND (reference sequence). In DNA form, the CDR3 reads TGTGCCAGTAGTATCTCCGAGTCGGGATACACCTTC. It is translated as CASSISESGYTF. Using reference TRBV19 and TRBJ1-2 for the parts outside the CDR3, the full variable domain is DGGITQSPKYLFRKEGQNVTLSCEQNLNHDAMYWYRQDPGQGLRLIYYSQIVNDFQKGDIAEGYSVSREKKESFPLTVTSAQKNPTAFYLCASSISESGYTFGSGTRLTVV.

V is TRBV29-1 and J is TRBJ1-2, with D possibly matching TRBD1 (5 bases). The CDR3 length is 16 residues. V was cut by 6 bases and J by 1 base, with 21 bases left in between. Germline assignment: CDR1 SQVTM and CDR2 ANQGSEA. The CDR3 region has the DNA TGCAGCGTACCCGGTTGGGGGGGGACCTTTAACTATGGCTACACCTTC. Encoded protein: CSVPGWGGTFNYGYTF. Drawing the rest from reference TRBV29-1 and TRBJ1-2, the complete variable domain is SAVISQKPSRDICQRGTSLTIQCQVDSQVTMMFWYRQQPGQSLTLIATANQGSEATYESGFVIDKFPISRPNLTFSTLTVSNMSPEDSSIYLCSVPGWGGTFNYGYTFGSGTRLTVV.

The CDR3 nucleotides are TGTGCCACCAGCAGAGAGTTAACAGCATTGACCGGGGAGCTGTTTTTT. Amino acids: CATSRELTALTGELFF. V is TRBV15 and J is TRBJ2-2; no firm D call. CDR1 LNHNV and CDR2 YYDKDF come from the germline V gene (reference sequence). V lost 0 bases and J 5 bases, leaving 13 bases between the germline ends. CDR3 length equals 16 residues.

This sequence joins TRBV27 and TRBJ2-4, with 7 bases matching TRBD1. Germline V CDR1 and CDR2: MNHEY, SMNVEV (reference sequence). The CDR3 totals 15 residues. The V segment lost 6 bases and the J segment 3 bases; nucleotides outside the gene matches: 8. CDR3 protein: CASRQPGQNKNIQYF. CDR3 DNA sequence: TGTGCCAGCAGACAGCCGGGACAGAACAAAAACATTCAGTACTTC.

The chain links TRBV3-1 (or the pseudogene TRBV3-2) to TRBJ2-3; 9 bases agree with TRBD2. The length of the CDR3 is 17 residues. V lost 3 bases and J lost 3; bases outside the gene matches: 10. Per germline, CDR1 LGHDT and CDR2 YNNKEL (reference sequence). The CDR3 DNA reads as TGTGCCAGCAGCCACTCTAGCGGGGAGCAATGTACAGATACGCAGTATTTT. Its translation: CASSHSSGEQCTDTQYF.

The rearrangement uses TRBV6-6 and TRBJ1-1; 8 bases map to TRBD1. CDR1 and CDR2 from the germline V gene are MNHNY and SVGAGI (reference sequence). V lost 5 bases, J lost 6 bases, and 5 bases stayed unmatched. The CDR3 has 13 amino acids. CDR3 coding DNA: TGTGCCAGCAGTGCAGGGGGCGGCGCTGAAGCTTTCTTT. Encoded protein: CASSAGGGAEAFF.

The genes are TRBV7-2 and TRBJ2-7, with D uncertain. The germline V gene has CDR1 SGHTA and CDR2 FQGNSA. V lost 2 bases and J lost 0, with 11 bases in between. The CDR3 is made up of 15 amino acids. The CDR3, as DNA: TGTGCCAGCAGCTTACGATCATCTAGCTCCTACGAGCAGTACTTC. It codes for CASSLRSSSSYEQYF. The full variable domain, rest sourced from reference TRBV7-2 and TRBJ2-7, is GAGVSQSPSNKVTEKGKDVELRCDPISGHTALYWYRQSLGQGLEFLIYFQGNSAPDKSGLPSDRFSAERTGGSVSTLTIQRTQQEDSAVYLCASSLRSSSSYEQYFGPGTRLTVT.

The chain employs TRBV5-1 and TRBJ2-6, with D uncertain. The V gene lost 0 bases and the J gene lost 2 bases, with 9 bases spanning the gap. The CDR3 is made up of 16 amino acids. Germline V CDR1 and CDR2: SGHRS, YFSETQ. In DNA, the CDR3 is TGCGCCAGCAGCTTGGAGCCAGGCGCTGGGGCCAACGTCCTGACTTTC. Amino acids: CASSLEPGAGANVLTF.

This chain joins TRBV5-4 and TRBJ2-1; 7 nucleotides agree with TRBD2. Germline CDR1 is SGHNT and CDR2 is YYREEE (reference sequence). The CDR3 sequence is 13 residues long. V lost 6 bases, J lost 6 bases, and 6 bases stayed unmatched. In DNA form, the CDR3 reads TGTGCCAGCAACTTTGGGGGGGGCAATGAGCAGTTCTTC. Translated: CASNFGGGNEQFF.

V usage is TRBV24-1 and J usage is TRBJ2-1, with 16 bases aligning to TRBD2. CDR3 length equals 19 residues. Germline lookup yields CDR1 KGHDR and CDR2 SFDVKD. V dropped 3 bases and J dropped 0; count of bases not matched to a gene: 4. The chain's CDR3 is CATSDPGTSGRGSYNEQFF. The DNA for the CDR3 is TGTGCCACCAGTGATCCCGGGACTAGCGGGAGGGGCTCCTACAATGAGCAGTTCTTC.